This T cell receptor (beta chain) was observed in a study of human T cells and chemical hapten exposure. The wider study: An approximately 2 cm by approximately 2 cm inner upper arm patch received 2% DPC for sensitization. Diagnoses of alopecia areata, totalis or universalis occurred in mostly female patients.

Each CDR3 protein gets one entry after TCRdb re-called the RACE reads with MiXCR. Altogether roughly 50,000 distinct CDR3 sequences are present, 8% to 10% being singletons, with the ten largest covering approximately 9.9%. This clonotype has at least ten counts. Time point noted: pre-sensitization, week 0. The treatment is: therapeutic diphenylcyclopropenone sensitization with weekly scalp DPC. Germline values: CDR1 GTSNPN, CDR2 SVGIG (reference sequence). The CDR3 has 13 residues. V shed 6 bases and J shed 5 bases, with 16 bases lying between them. The input for sequencing was whole blood, taken in connection with sensitization to the hapten diphenylcyclopropenone (DPC). The sequence came from a man aged 40-55 years with alopecia areata. Some clones in this sample may be carry-over from other donors' samples. The chain recombines TRBV30 with TRBJ1-2; D unresolved. CDR3 sequence reads: CACPEGPRYGYTF. The CDR3 bases are TGTGCCTGCCCCGAGGGCCCTAGGTATGGCTACACCTTC.